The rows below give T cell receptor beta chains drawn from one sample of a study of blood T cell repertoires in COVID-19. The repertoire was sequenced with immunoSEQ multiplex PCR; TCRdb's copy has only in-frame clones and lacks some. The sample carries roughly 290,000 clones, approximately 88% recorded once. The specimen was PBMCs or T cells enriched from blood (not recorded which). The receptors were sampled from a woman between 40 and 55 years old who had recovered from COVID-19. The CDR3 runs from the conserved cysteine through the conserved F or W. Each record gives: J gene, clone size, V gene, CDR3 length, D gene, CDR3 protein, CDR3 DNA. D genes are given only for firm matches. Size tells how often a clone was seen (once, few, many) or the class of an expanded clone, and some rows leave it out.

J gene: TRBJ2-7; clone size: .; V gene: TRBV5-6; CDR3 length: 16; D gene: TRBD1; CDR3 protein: CASSLYTGVPSYEQYF; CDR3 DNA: TGTGCCAGCAGCTTGTACACAGGGGTTCCCTCCTACGAGCAGTACTTC
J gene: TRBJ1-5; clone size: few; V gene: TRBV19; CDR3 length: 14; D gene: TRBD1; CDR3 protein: CASSRQGGNQPQHF; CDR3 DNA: TGTGCCAGTAGCCGACAGGGGGGAAATCAGCCCCAGCATTTT
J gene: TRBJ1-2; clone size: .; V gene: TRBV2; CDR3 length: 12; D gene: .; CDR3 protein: CASWGRDYGYTF; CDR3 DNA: TGTGCCAGCTGGGGCAGGGACTATGGCTACACCTTC
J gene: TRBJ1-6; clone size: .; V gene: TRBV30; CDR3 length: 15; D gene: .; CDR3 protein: CAWLPGGSMDSPLHF; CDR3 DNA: TGTGCCTGGTTACCGGGGGGTTCAATGGATTCACCCCTCCACTTT
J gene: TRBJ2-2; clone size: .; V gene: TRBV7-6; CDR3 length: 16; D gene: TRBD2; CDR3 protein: CASRQWAGENTGELFF; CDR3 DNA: TGTGCCAGCAGACAGTGGGCGGGAGAAAACACCGGGGAGCTGTTTTTT
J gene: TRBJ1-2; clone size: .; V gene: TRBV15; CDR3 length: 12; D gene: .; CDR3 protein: CATSEDYYGYTF; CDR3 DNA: TGTGCCACCTCCGAGGATTACTATGGCTACACCTTC
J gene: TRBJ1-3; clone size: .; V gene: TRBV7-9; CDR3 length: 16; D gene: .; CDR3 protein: CASSTLQGWSGNTIYF; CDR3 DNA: TGTGCCAGCAGCACCCTCCAGGGGTGGTCCGGAAACACCATATATTTT
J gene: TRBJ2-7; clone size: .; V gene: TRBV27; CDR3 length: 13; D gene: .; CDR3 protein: CASSLFRGGEQYF; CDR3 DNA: TGTGCCAGCAGTTTATTTCGGGGTGGGGAGCAGTACTTC
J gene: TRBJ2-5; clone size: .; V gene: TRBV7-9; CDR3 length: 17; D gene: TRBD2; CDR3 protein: CASSLFGASGGAETQYF; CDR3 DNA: TGTGCCAGCAGCTTATTCGGGGCTAGCGGGGGGGCTGAGACCCAGTACTTC
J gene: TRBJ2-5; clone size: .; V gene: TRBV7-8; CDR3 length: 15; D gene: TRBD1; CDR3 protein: CASSTAPGQGETQYF; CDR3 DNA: TGTGCCAGCAGCACCGCCCCGGGACAGGGGGAGACCCAGTACTTC
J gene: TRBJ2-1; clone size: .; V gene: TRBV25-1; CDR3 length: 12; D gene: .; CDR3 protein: CASGRQYNEQFF; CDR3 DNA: TGTGCCAGCGGTCGACAGTACAATGAGCAGTTCTTC
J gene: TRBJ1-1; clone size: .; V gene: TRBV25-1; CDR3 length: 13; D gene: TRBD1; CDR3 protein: CASRRTGGIEAFF; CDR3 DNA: TGTGCCAGCAGAAGGACAGGGGGCATTGAAGCTTTCTTT
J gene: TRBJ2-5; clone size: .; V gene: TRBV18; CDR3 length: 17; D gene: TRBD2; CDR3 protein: CASSKNTGTSGQETQYF; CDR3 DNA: TGTGCCAGCTCAAAGAATACCGGGACTAGCGGCCAAGAGACCCAGTACTTC
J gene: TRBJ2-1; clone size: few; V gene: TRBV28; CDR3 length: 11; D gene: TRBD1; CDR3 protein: CATMGTVEQFF; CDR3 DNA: TGTGCCACCATGGGGACAGTTGAGCAGTTCTTC
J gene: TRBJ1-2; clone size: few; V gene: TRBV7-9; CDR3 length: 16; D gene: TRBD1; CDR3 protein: CASSSTGTQGVYGYTF; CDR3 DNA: TGTGCCAGCAGCTCCACCGGTACACAGGGGGTCTATGGCTACACCTTC
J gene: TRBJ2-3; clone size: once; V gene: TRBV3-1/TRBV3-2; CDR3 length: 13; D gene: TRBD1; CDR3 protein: CASSRQGLGTQYF; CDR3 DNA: TGTGCCAGCAGCCGACAGGGTTTGGGTACGCAGTATTTT
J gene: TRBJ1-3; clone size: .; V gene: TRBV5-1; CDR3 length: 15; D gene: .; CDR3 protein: CASSLEGGTGNTIYF; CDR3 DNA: TGCGCCAGCAGCTTGGAAGGGGGAACAGGAAACACCATATATTTT
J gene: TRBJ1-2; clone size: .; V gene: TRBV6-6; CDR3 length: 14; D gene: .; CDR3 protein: CASSYLGGYDGYTF; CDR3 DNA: TGTGCCAGCAGTTACCTGGGAGGGTACGATGGCTACACCTTC
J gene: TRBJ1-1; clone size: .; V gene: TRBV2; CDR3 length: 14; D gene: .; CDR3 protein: CASSVEGWGTEAFF; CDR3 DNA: TGTGCCAGCAGTGTCGAGGGTTGGGGCACTGAAGCTTTCTTT
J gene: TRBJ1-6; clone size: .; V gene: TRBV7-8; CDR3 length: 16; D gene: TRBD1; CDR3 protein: CASSQEGGARVSPLHF; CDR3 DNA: TGTGCCAGCAGCCAGGAAGGGGGCGCGAGGGTTTCACCCCTCCACTTT
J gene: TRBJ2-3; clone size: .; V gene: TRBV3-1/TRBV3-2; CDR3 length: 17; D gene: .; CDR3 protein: CASSQVRFSASTDTQYF; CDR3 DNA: TGTGCCAGCAGCCAAGTCCGGTTCTCCGCTAGCACAGATACGCAGTATTTT
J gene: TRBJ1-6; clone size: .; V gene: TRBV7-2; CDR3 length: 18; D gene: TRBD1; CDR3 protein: CASSLTGQGSSYNSPLHF; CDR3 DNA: TGTGCCAGCAGCTTAACGGGACAGGGCAGCTCCTATAATTCACCCCTCCACTTT
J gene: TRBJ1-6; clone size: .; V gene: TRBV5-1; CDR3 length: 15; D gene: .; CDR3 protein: CASSLITGQNSPLHF; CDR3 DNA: TGCGCCAGCAGCTTAATTACAGGGCAGAATTCACCCCTCCACTTT
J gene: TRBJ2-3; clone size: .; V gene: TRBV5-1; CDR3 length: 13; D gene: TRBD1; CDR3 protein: CASRGDTGTEQYF; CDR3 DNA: TGCGCCAGCAGGGGGGATACCGGGACAGAGCAGTATTTT
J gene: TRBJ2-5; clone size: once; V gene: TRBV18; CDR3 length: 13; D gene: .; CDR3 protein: CASSPQGSQTQYF; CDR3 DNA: TGTGCCAGCTCACCGCAGGGTTCTCAGACCCAGTACTTC
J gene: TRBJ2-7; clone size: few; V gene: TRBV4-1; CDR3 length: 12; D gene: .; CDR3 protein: CASSDARAQQYF; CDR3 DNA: TGCGCCAGCAGCGACGCGAGGGCGCAGCAGTACTTC
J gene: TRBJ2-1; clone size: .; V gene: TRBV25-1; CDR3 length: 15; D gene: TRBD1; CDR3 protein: CASSDPRTGGNEQFF; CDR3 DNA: TGTGCCAGCAGTGACCCCCGGACAGGGGGCAATGAGCAGTTCTTC
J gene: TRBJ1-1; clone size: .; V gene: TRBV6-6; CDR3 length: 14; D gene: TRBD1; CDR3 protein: CASSYLGGATEAFF; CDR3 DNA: TGTGCCAGCAGTTATCTAGGGGGCGCGACTGAAGCTTTCTTT
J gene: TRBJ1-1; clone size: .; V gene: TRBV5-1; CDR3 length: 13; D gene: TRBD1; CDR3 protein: CASSTDRDTEAFF; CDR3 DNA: TGCGCCAGCAGCACGGACAGGGACACTGAAGCTTTCTTT
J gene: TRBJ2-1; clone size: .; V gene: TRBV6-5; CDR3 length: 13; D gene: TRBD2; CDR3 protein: CASKLAGKGEQFF; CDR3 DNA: TGTGCCAGCAAACTAGCGGGGAAGGGTGAGCAGTTCTTC
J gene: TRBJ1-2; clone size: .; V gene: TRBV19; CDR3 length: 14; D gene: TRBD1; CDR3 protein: CASSPQGRYVGYTF; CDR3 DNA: TGTGCCAGTAGTCCACAGGGGAGATATGTCGGCTACACCTTC
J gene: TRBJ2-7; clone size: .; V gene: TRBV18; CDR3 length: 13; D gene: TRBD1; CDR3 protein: CASSRGQSYEQYF; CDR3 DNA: TGTGCCAGCTCACGGGGACAGTCCTACGAGCAGTACTTC
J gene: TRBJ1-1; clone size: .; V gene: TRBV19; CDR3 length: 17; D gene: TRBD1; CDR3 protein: CASSVSGTGYSDTEAFF; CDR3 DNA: TGTGCCAGTAGTGTCTCCGGGACAGGGTATTCGGACACTGAAGCTTTCTTT
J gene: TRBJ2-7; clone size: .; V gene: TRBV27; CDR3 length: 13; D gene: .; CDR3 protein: CASSSQNGYEQYF; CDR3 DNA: TGTGCCAGCAGTTCGCAGAACGGGTACGAGCAGTACTTC
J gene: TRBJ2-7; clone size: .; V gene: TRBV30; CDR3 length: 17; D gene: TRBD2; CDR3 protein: CAWSLGRGLAGDYEQYF; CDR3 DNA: TGTGCCTGGAGTCTTGGTCGGGGACTAGCGGGAGACTACGAGCAGTACTTC
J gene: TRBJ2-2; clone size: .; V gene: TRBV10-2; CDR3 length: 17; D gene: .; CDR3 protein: CATGVKGRQSNTGELFF; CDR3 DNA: TGCGCCACGGGGGTTAAGGGTCGGCAGTCGAACACCGGGGAGCTGTTTTTT
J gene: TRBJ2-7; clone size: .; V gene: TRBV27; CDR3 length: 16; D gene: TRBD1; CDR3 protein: CASSSPRTGAVYEQYF; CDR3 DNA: TGTGCCAGCAGTTCGCCGAGGACAGGGGCGGTCTACGAGCAGTACTTC
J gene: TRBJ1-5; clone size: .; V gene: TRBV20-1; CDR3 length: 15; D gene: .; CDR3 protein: CSASLSGWGNQPQHF; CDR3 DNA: TGCAGTGCTAGTTTATCGGGTTGGGGCAATCAGCCCCAGCATTTT
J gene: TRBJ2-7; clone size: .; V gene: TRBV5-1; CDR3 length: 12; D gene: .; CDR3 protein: CASSLRQAEQYF; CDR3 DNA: TGCGCCAGCAGCTTGAGGCAGGCCGAGCAGTACTTC